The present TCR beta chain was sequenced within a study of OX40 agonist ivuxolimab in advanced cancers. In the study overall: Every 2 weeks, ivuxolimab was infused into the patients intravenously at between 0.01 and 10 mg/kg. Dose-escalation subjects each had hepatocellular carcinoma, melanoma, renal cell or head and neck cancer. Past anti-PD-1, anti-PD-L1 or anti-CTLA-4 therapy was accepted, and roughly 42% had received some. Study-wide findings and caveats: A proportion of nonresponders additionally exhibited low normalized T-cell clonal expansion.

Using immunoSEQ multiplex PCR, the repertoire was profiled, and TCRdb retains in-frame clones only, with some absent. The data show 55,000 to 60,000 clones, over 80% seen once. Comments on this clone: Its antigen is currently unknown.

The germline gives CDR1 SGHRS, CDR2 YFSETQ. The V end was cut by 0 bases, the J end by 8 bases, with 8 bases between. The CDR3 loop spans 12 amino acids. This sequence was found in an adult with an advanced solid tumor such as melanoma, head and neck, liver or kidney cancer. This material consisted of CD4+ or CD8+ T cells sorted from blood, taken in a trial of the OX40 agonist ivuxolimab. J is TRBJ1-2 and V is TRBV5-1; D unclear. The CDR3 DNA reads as TGCGCCAGCAGCTTGGCCAGAGAGGGCTACACCTTC. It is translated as CASSLAREGYTF. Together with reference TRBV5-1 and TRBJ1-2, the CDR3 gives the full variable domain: KAGVTQTPRYLIKTRGQQVTLSCSPISGHRSVSWYQQTPGQGLQFLFEYFSETQRNKGNFPGRFSGRQFSNSRSEMNVSTLELGDSALYLCASSLAREGYTFGSGTRLTVV.